Included here is one TCR beta chain sequence, with context. This clone's antigen is unknown. Qualities for individual bases were not recorded, and no much larger clone is one base off. Blood samples for TCR beta sequencing were provided by related transplant donors. Nuclei Lysis Solution was used to extract genomic DNA from fresh or cryopreserved unfractionated peripheral blood mononuclear cells. This sample was taken from a study of T cell clonotyping in hematopoietic cell transplantation (TCRdb year 2021). In the study overall: The study collected 130 to 150 blood samples from 35 to 40 consecutive transplant recipients and their related donors. Patient recruitment ran from late 2015 to January 2017, and follow-up continued until September 2020 or death.

What the authors observed across the whole study: Inverse Simpson Index values from donors and from recipients before transplant predicted broader TCR repertoire diversity after transplant. Sample size was limited, and cells were not sorted, so CD4 and CD8 repertoire contributions could not be separated. A decrease in recipient TCR diversity was observed after transplant, and a progressive increase in pathologically expanded clonotypes was seen from day 30 to day 180. Only a small fraction of recipient repertoires overlapped donor repertoires, with over 95% appearing de novo at the given depth.

CDR1 LNHDA and CDR2 SQIVND were looked up in the germline V gene (reference sequence). The V and J ends are trimmed by 5 bases and 5 bases, leaving 12 bases between them. From its cysteine to its phenylalanine, the CDR3 spans 13 amino acids. Only CDR3 DNA is held: 39 bases, read in frame from base 1. The immunoSEQ assay, a bias-controlled multiplex PCR with V- and J-specific primers, was used to amplify TCR beta CDR3 regions from genomic DNA. In a second PCR step, the CDR3 amplicons were tagged with a proprietary barcode plus Illumina adapter sequences. An Illumina MiSeq instrument was used to sequence the CDR3 libraries. In the original analysis: immunoSEQ Analyzer 3.0 was used for export and quality control, with R Bioconductor and Immunarch used for downstream analyses. Only productive rearrangements in the normalized downsampled data set went into calculating the repertoire metrics. Clonotypes larger than 5 templates in the normalized cohort were defined as pathologically expanded. The Inverse Simpson Index served as the measure of repertoire diversity. To capture all clonotypes, the CMV-specificity analyses were run on the non-normalized data set. Not all clones reach the TCRdb copy of this immuneACCESS table, which keeps in-frame sequences only. Checked studies attribute under half of the gap to unresolved V genes and leave the rest unexplained. V, J and clone size are those of that table, while D and trimming were read from the DNA. The sample contains more than 65,000 clones, 94% of them found a single time. The ten largest make up 1.6% of the sample.

Sequenced material: peripheral blood mononuclear cells. The chain couples TRBV19 to TRBJ1-2; the D gene is perhaps TRBD1, on 6 matching bases. This clonotype was obtained from a man aged 45-60 years in good health. Some clones in this sample may be carry-over from other donors' samples. The nucleotide sequence is TGTGCCAGTAGTTTCCGGACAGAGTATGGCTACACCTTC. Its translation reads: CASSFRTEYGYTF.